Following are 16 T cell receptor beta chains from one sample sequenced in a study of beta chain features in type 1 diabetes (dated by TCRdb to the late 2010s). Preparation of the library involved the immunoSEQ multiplex PCR assay. The entire isolated RNA was reverse transcribed using the High Capacity cDNA Reverse Transcription Kit, and thus expressed TCRB transcripts were sequenced. TCRdb's version of the immuneACCESS table is confined to in-frame rearrangements and falls short of the full clone set. An unresolved V gene accounts for under half of the shortfall where checked; the remainder is of unknown origin. The sample table records about 290,000 clones; about 7.8% of these occur just once. Clones ranked in the top ten supply 1% of the sample. Sequencing was performed on central memory CD4+ T cells from blood. These receptors all come from a woman younger than 30 in good health.

This chain connects TRBV29-1 to TRBJ2-1, with 7 bases lining up with TRBD1. The germline gives CDR1 SQVTM, CDR2 ANQGSEA. V gave up 7 bases and J gave up 3 bases; unmatched junction bases: 12. The CDR3 is 15 residues long. The CDR3 is CSAGHQGEFYNEQFF. The CDR3 DNA sequence: TGCAGCGCCGGGCACCAGGGGGAATTCTACAATGAGCAGTTCTTC.

By frequency in the sample, this clone is medium-sized. The CDR3 here is CSTRTGGQETQYF. CDR3 bases: TGCAGCACTAGAACAGGTGGACAAGAGACCCAGTACTTC. This sequence joins TRBV29-1 and TRBJ2-5; D is possibly TRBD1 or TRBD2 (5 bases each). The germline CDR1 and CDR2 sequences are SQVTM and ANQGSEA. V dropped 8 bases and J dropped 2 bases, with 15 bases sitting between them. CDR3 length: 13 residues.

The sample holds a few counts of this clone. This rearrangement joins TRBV5-1 to TRBJ1-1; the D gene is possibly TRBD1 (6 bases). V lost 4 bases to trimming and J lost 1 base, with 14 bases between them. Germline loops: CDR1 SGHRS, CDR2 YFSETQ. CDR3 length: 15 amino acids. CDR3 DNA: TGCGCCAGCAGCCGTTCCACAGGGAGGAACACTGAAGCTTTCTTT. Protein sequence: CASSRSTGRNTEAFF.

This clone has at least ten counts. J is TRBJ2-3 and V is TRBV7-2, with 13 bases matching TRBD2. The germline gives CDR1 SGHTA, CDR2 FQGNSA. J gave up 5 bases and V 11 bases, and 13 bases lay outside the gene matches. The CDR3 loop spans 16 amino acids. CDR3 loop: CASSPSGLAGVDTQYF. In DNA, the CDR3 is TGTGCCTCCTCACCATCCGGACTAGCGGGAGTAGATACGCAGTATTTT.

A few counts support this clone. The chain joins TRBV28 to TRBJ1-1, with TRBD1 identical over 7 bases. Germline-derived CDR1 and CDR2 are MDHEN and SYDVKM. V lost 10 bases and J lost 3; bases outside the gene matches: 8. This CDR3 spans 13 amino acids. CDR3 region: CATQGVGYTEAFF. DNA of the CDR3: TGTGCCACTCAGGGGGTGGGGTACACTGAAGCTTTCTTT.

The chain has TRBV18 and TRBJ1-6; D perhaps matches TRBD1 (5 bases). The V end lost 0 bases, the J end lost 11 bases, and 14 bases lay between the germline ends. The CDR3 loop spans 15 amino acids. CDR1 KGHSH and CDR2 LQKENI come from the germline V gene. The CDR3: CASSPPGSGLAPLHF. Written as DNA, the CDR3 is TGTGCCAGCTCACCACCCGGGTCAGGGTTGGCACCCCTCCACTTT.

This clone showed up just a few times. The rearrangement links TRBV4-2 to TRBJ2-1, with D perhaps assigned TRBD1 or TRBD2 (5 bases each). The CDR3 is 15 amino acids. Trimming left V 0 bases short and J 7 bases short, with 13 bases between. Germline CDR1 and CDR2: LGHNA and YNFKEQ. CDR3 DNA sequence: TGTGCCAGCAGCCAAGATCGGGGCAGAGTTAATGAGCAGTTCTTC. Protein sequence: CASSQDRGRVNEQFF.

The chain recombines TRBV6-5 with TRBJ1-2; D perhaps matches TRBD1 (6 bases). The CDR3 consists of 16 residues. CDR1 and CDR2 (germline): MNHEY, SVGAGI. The ends were cut back, 4 bases at V and 1 base at J, with 16 bases in the middle. The CDR3 DNA sequence: TGTGCCAGCAGTTCCTTCCAGGGGCGGGATAACTATGGCTACACCTTC. Its translation is CASSSFQGRDNYGYTF.

This clone was detected many times. The rearrangement links TRBV7-8 to TRBJ2-3; D is uncertain. Germline assignment: CDR1 SGHVS and CDR2 FQNEAQ. The CDR3 consists of 15 residues. With 5 bases removed from V and 3 bases from J, the gap between germline ends came to 15 bases. The CDR3 spells CASSPPSVLTDTQYF. The CDR3 nucleotides read TGTGCCAGCAGCCCACCAAGTGTCCTTACAGATACGCAGTATTTT.

This clone showed up just a few times. V is TRBV15 and J is TRBJ1-6; D gene ambiguous. V lost 0 bases and J 8 bases, leaving 11 bases between the germline ends. The CDR3 covers 15 residues. Looked up from germline, CDR1 is LNHNV and CDR2 is YYDKDF (reference sequence). CDR3 DNA sequence: TGTGCCACCAGCAGAGACGGGCTTTTGGATTCACCCCTCCACTTT. It codes for CATSRDGLLDSPLHF. The full variable domain, its missing parts supplied by reference TRBV15 and TRBJ1-6, is DAMVIQNPRYQVTQFGKPVTLSCSQTLNHNVMYWYQQKSSQAPKLLFHYYDKDFNNEADTPDNFQSRRPNTSFCFLDIRSPGLGDTAMYLCATSRDGLLDSPLHFGNGTRLTVT.

The chain combines TRBV7-2 with TRBJ2-1, with D perhaps matching TRBD1 (6 bases). Germline CDR1 and CDR2: SGHTA and FQGNSA. The V end was cut by 1 base, the J end by 15 bases, with 16 bases between. CDR3 length equals 13 residues. As DNA, the CDR3 is TGTGCCAGCAGCTTAGATCCGACAGGCTTAGCGTTCTTC. Translating it yields CASSLDPTGLAFF.

The genes are TRBV19 and TRBJ2-7; 7 bases are shared with TRBD1. Germline values: CDR1 LNHDA, CDR2 SQIVND (reference sequence). The V segment lost 9 bases and the J segment 3 bases; nucleotides outside the gene matches: 8. The CDR3 extends over 13 amino acids. The CDR3 reads CASLSRDSYEQYF. CDR3 bases: TGTGCCAGCTTGTCCCGGGACAGCTACGAGCAGTACTTC. Filled out from reference TRBV19 and TRBJ2-7, the complete variable domain reads DGGITQSPKYLFRKEGQNVTLSCEQNLNHDAMYWYRQDPGQGLRLIYYSQIVNDFQKGDIAEGYSVSREKKESFPLTVTSAQKNPTAFYLCASLSRDSYEQYFGPGTRLTVT.

This clone was recorded a few times. The chain is built from TRBV11-2 and TRBJ1-1, with D uncertain. Germline V gives CDR1 SGHAT, CDR2 FQNNGV. Trimming took off 1 base at V and 1 base at J, with 4 bases between the two ends. The CDR3 length is 13 residues. CDR3 sequence reads: CASSLVRNTEAFF. Written as DNA, the CDR3 is TGTGCCAGCAGCTTAGTCCGGAACACTGAAGCTTTCTTT.

J is TRBJ2-1 and V is TRBV5-1, with D tentatively TRBD2 (5 bases). CDR3 length equals 14 residues. The V end was cut by 1 base, the J end by 9 bases, with 14 bases between. Germline values: CDR1 SGHRS, CDR2 YFSETQ. The CDR3 nucleotides read TGCGCCAGCAGCTTGAAACTTAGCGCCGGTGAGCAGTTCTTC. Encoded protein: CASSLKLSAGEQFF.

The V and J genes are TRBV6-5 and TRBJ2-3; D not certain. V was shortened by 6 bases and J by 2 bases, with 6 bases between the two germline ends. CDR1 MNHEY and CDR2 SVGAGI come from the germline V gene. The CDR3 has 12 amino acids. CDR3 in amino acids: CASRSVTDTQYF. As DNA, the CDR3 is TGTGCCAGCAGAAGCGTCACAGATACGCAGTATTTT.

This chain links TRBV19 with TRBJ2-7; possible D gene TRBD1, 6 bases. CDR1 LNHDA and CDR2 SQIVND come from the germline V gene (reference sequence). The V end was cut by 4 bases, the J end by 0 bases, with 13 bases between. The CDR3 runs 15 residues. The CDR3 region is CASSTRDTPSYEQYF. In nucleotides, the CDR3 is TGTGCCAGTAGTACACGGGACACCCCCTCCTACGAGCAGTACTTC.